These 17 T cell receptor beta chains were all obtained from the same sample, sequenced in a study of vaccination effects on CD4 cells after COVID-19. Using viral peptide pools, the ViraFEST assay grew out antigen-specific CD4+ T cells prior to sequencing. Subsequent to a culture period of around eleven days, CD4+ T cells were isolated. PCR showed that the person got SARS-CoV-2 infection at some point between March and December 2020. Only in-frame clones appear in the TCRdb table, and some are missing; sequencing was by immunoSEQ multiplex PCR. The table includes 55,000 to 90,000 clones, 65% to 75% detected once. What these receptors recognize is not known. Sample: CD4+ T cells from PBMCs cultured with HIV peptides, taken before COVID-19 vaccination. Subset given: HIV-1 Nef peptide pool negative control/reference culture. These receptors were taken from a human donor who had a prior SARS-CoV-2 infection.

V is TRBV5-1 and J is TRBJ2-1; D is perhaps TRBD2 (6 bases). The CDR3 runs to 15 residues. Trimming cost V 3 bases and J 7 bases, with 17 bases left between them. Looked up from germline, CDR1 is SGHRS and CDR2 is YFSETQ. The DNA for the CDR3 is TGCGCCAGCAGCTCCGGGCTTAGGAGGGGTAATGAGCAGTTCTTC. Amino acid sequence: CASSSGLRRGNEQFF.

The rearrangement uses TRBV2 and TRBJ2-4; the D call may be TRBD1 or TRBD2 (6 bases each). The germline V gene has CDR1 SNHLY and CDR2 FYNNEI. This CDR3 is built from 15 residues. Between the trimmed V and J ends, which lost 5 bases and 7 bases, there was a span of 18 bases. CDR3 nucleotide sequence: TGTGCCAGCAGTAAGGGGGGAACAGGTGCCAACATTCAGTACTTC. It is translated as CASSKGGTGANIQYF.

This clone was seen only a few times. V and J are TRBV28 and TRBJ2-1, with D tentatively TRBD1 (6 bases). Trimming removed 5 bases from V and 8 bases from J, with 16 bases in between. CDR3 size: 14 residues. CDR1 is MDHEN and CDR2 is SYDVKM in the germline V gene. CDR3 in DNA: TGTGCCAGCAGTGGTATCCCAGGGGAACATGAGCAGTTCTTC. Translation gives CASSGIPGEHEQFF.

The V call is TRBV2, the J call TRBJ1-4; no clear D. CDR3 length: 12 residues. Trimming cost V 6 bases and J 5 bases, with 7 bases left between them. Germline V gene sequence: CDR1 SNHLY, CDR2 FYNNEI. CDR3 bases: TGTGCCAGCAGGTACAAGAATGAAAAACTGTTTTTT. This codes for CASRYKNEKLFF.

The genes are TRBV11-3 and TRBJ2-3, with D unresolved. Germline V lookup: CDR1 SGHNT, CDR2 YENEEA. The V end lost 2 bases, the J end lost 14 bases, and 17 bases lay between the germline ends. The CDR3 loop spans 13 amino acids. DNA for the CDR3: TGTGCCAGCAGCTTAAATTTGGTGGCTGCCCCGTATTTT. It translates to CASSLNLVAAPYF.

This clone was found a few times. The rearrangement links TRBV2 to TRBJ2-3, with TRBD1 matching over 7 bases. CDR3 length equals 15 residues. Germline loops: CDR1 SNHLY, CDR2 FYNNEI. The V and J ends lost 7 bases and 2 bases, in that order; junction bases with no gene match: 9. CDR3 coding DNA: TGTGCCAGCATTCCTCGGGACAGAAACACAGATACGCAGTATTTT. Its protein product is CASIPRDRNTDTQYF.

The rearrangement joins TRBV11-2 to TRBJ2-7; a weak D match, TRBD1 (6 bases). Trimming removed 3 bases at V and 2 bases at J, with 14 bases between. CDR1 SGHAT and CDR2 FQNNGV come from the germline V gene. This CDR3 region has 15 residues. CDR3 region: CASSFNRDTTYEQYF. The CDR3 DNA follows: TGTGCCAGCAGCTTTAACCGGGACACTACCTACGAGCAGTACTTC.

This rearrangement joins TRBV6-2 or TRBV6-3 to TRBJ2-1, with D possibly being TRBD2 (6 bases). CDR1 and CDR2 (germline): MNHEY, SVGEGT. The CDR3 covers 15 residues. The V gene lost 2 bases and the J gene lost 1 base, with 9 bases spanning the gap. CDR3 sequence: CASSYRRDSYNEQFF. CDR3 nucleotide sequence: TGTGCCAGCAGTTACCGGCGGGATTCCTACAATGAGCAGTTCTTC.

This clone was counted a single time. For the CDR3, the DNA is TGCGCCAGCACCTGGGGGGCTGGGGGGCGCGACACTGAAGCTTTCTTT. This sequence encodes CASTWGAGGRDTEAFF. The chain has TRBV5-1 and TRBJ1-1, with D possibly being TRBD1 (6 bases). With 6 bases removed from V and 3 bases from J, the gap between germline ends came to 21 bases. Per the germline V gene, CDR1 is SGHRS and CDR2 is YFSETQ. The length of the CDR3 is 16 residues.

The CDR3, as DNA: TGTGCCAGCAGAGGACAGTCCTCTGGAAACACCATATATTTT. Translation gives CASRGQSSGNTIYF. This chain joins TRBV11-2 and TRBJ1-3; weak D call: TRBD1 (6 bases). Trimming cost V 6 bases and J 0 bases, with 9 bases left between them. CDR3 length: 14 residues. Germline CDR1 reads SGHAT; CDR2 reads FQNNGV.

The chain uses TRBV24-1 and TRBJ1-3; unclear D gene. The CDR3 is made up of 15 amino acids. V shed 4 bases and J shed 4 bases, with 13 bases lying between them. In germline, CDR1 is KGHDR, CDR2 SFDVKD. Written as DNA, the CDR3 is TGTGCCACCAGTGACCCCAGGTCGGGAGGAAACACCATATATTTT. Translated: CATSDPRSGGNTIYF.

The rearrangement links TRBV11-2 to TRBJ2-1; 7 bases match TRBD2. The CDR3 length is 17 residues. Trimming at V came to 0 bases and at J to 3 bases, leaving 8 bases not matched to a gene. The germline CDR1 and CDR2 sequences are SGHAT and FQNNGV. The chain's CDR3 is CASSLDREGAGYNEQFF. CDR3 DNA: TGTGCCAGCAGCTTAGATAGGGAGGGCGCCGGCTACAATGAGCAGTTCTTC.

The chain uses TRBV5-4 and TRBJ1-4, with 9 bases lining up with TRBD1. CDR1 is SGHNT and CDR2 is YYREEE in the germline V gene (reference sequence). Trimming removed 4 bases from V and 6 bases from J; junction bases left unmatched: 4. This CDR3 spans 14 amino acids. CDR3 DNA sequence: TGTGCCAGCAGCCCTACAGGGGGCGATGAAAAACTGTTTTTT. Encoded protein: CASSPTGGDEKLFF.

This clone appeared once. The chain joins TRBV15 to TRBJ2-1, with 8 bases aligning to TRBD2. J lost 5 bases, V lost 1 base, and 16 bases had no gene match. Germline CDR1 is LNHNV and CDR2 is YYDKDF (reference sequence). This CDR3 is built from 19 residues. CDR3 residues: CATSRAGTFSGAQDNEQFF. Here the CDR3 DNA reads TGTGCCACCAGCAGAGCCGGGACCTTTAGCGGGGCCCAAGACAATGAGCAGTTCTTC.

The CDR3: CATLSDPGKGGYTF. The CDR3 nucleotides are TGTGCCACCCTCTCGGATCCCGGGAAGGGTGGCTACACCTTC. This chain connects TRBV27 to TRBJ1-2; D uncertain. V dropped 10 bases and J dropped 7 bases, with 22 bases sitting between them. CDR3 length: 14 residues. Germline CDR1 and CDR2: MNHEY and SMNVEV (reference sequence).

The V call is TRBV4-1, the J call TRBJ2-5; 9 positions agree with TRBD1. The germline V gene encodes CDR1 MGHRA and CDR2 YSYEKL. The V segment lost 3 bases and the J segment 4 bases; nucleotides outside the gene matches: 9. The CDR3 runs 16 residues. The CDR3 protein is CASSQPGTGIIETQYF. CDR3 coding DNA: TGCGCCAGCAGCCAGCCCGGGACAGGGATCATAGAGACCCAGTACTTC.

This clone was seen only a few times. The rearrangement links TRBV30 to TRBJ2-5, with 7 bases identical to TRBD2. V was pared by 3 bases and J by 4 bases, with 14 bases of the junction left unmatched. Germline V gene lookup returns CDR1 GTSNPN and CDR2 SVGIG (reference sequence). The length of the CDR3 is 16 residues. The CDR3 sequence: CAWSDSMGGTLETQYF. Here the CDR3 DNA reads TGTGCCTGGAGCGACTCCATGGGAGGGACGTTAGAGACCCAGTACTTC.